These 22 T cell receptor beta chains originate from one sample sequenced in a study of blood T cells in healthy people across ages. The use of a sample-barcoded 5' primer and a J-beta primer mix characterized a second PCR of roughly 6 to 12 cycles. TCRdb independently ran MiXCR on the 5' RACE reads; one entry per CDR3 protein. The data show around 2 million distinct CDR3 sequences, with approximately 39% seen just once and roughly 24% held by the top ten. Sequenced: blood. These receptors came from a human donor in good health.

As regards this clonotype: Relative to the germline gene, one junction end is altered; a read error may explain this. The chain employs TRBV12-3 or TRBV12-4 and TRBJ2-3, with unresolved D. The CDR3 is made up of 14 amino acids. DNA for the CDR3: TGTGCCAGCATTTCTCGACTGGGAACAGATGCGCAGTATTTT. Protein product: CASISRLGTDAQYF.

The J gene is TRBJ2-7, the V gene TRBV29-1, with 9 bases matching TRBD2. V lost 6 bases, J lost 0 bases, and 6 bases stayed unmatched. CDR1 and CDR2 (germline): SQVTM, ANQGSEA. This CDR3 spans 14 amino acids. The CDR3 loop reads CSVNPSGISYEQYF. CDR3 sequence (DNA): TGCAGCGTAAACCCTAGCGGGATCTCCTACGAGCAGTACTTC.

The rearrangement links TRBV4-3 to TRBJ1-6; perhaps TRBD1 as D (6 bases). Trimming removed 0 bases from V and 9 bases from J, with 12 bases in between. This CDR3 contains 15 residues. From germline, CDR1 is LGHNA and CDR2 YSLEER. DNA of the CDR3: TGCGCCAGCAGCCAAGATCCGGAGGGGGGTTCACCCCTCCACTTT. Protein sequence: CASSQDPEGGSPLHF.

The chain recombines TRBV6-2 or TRBV6-3 with TRBJ2-1; D gene unclear. CDR1 and CDR2 (germline): MNHEY, SVGEGT. The CDR3 is 13 amino acids. V lost 0 bases and J lost 9, with 9 bases in between. The chain's CDR3 is CASSYSRTVEQFF. The DNA for the CDR3 is TGTGCCAGCAGTTACTCCCGGACGGTTGAGCAGTTCTTC.

This rearrangement joins TRBV7-2 to TRBJ2-7; 11 positions agree with TRBD2. Germline V gene data show CDR1 as SGHTA and CDR2 as FQGNSA. J was trimmed by 5 bases and V by 6 bases; bases with no gene match: 6. There are 14 residues in the CDR3. The CDR3, as DNA: TGTGCCAGCAGATTGACTAGCGGGGTGCACGAGCAGTACTTC. It specifies CASRLTSGVHEQYF.

A single count supports this clonotype. This sequence joins TRBV12-3 or TRBV12-4 and TRBJ2-7; the D call may be TRBD1 or TRBD2 (5 bases each). Trimming took 6 bases from V and 0 from J, leaving 15 bases between them. This CDR3 spans 15 amino acids. The CDR3: CASRSRDGSSYEQYF. CDR3 DNA: TGTGCCAGCAGATCCCGGGACGGTAGCTCCTACGAGCAGTACTTC.

This chain joins TRBV29-1 and TRBJ2-1, with D unclear. Germline CDR1 SQVTM, CDR2 ANQGSEA. V was trimmed by 4 bases and J by 7 bases, leaving 23 bases between them. The CDR3 consists of 16 residues. The CDR3 loop reads CSVVDFGGYVRNEQFF. The CDR3 region has the DNA TGCAGCGTTGTAGATTTTGGTGGGTATGTGAGGAATGAGCAGTTCTTC.

There are a few counts of this clonotype. This chain joins TRBV28 and TRBJ1-5; D not resolved. Trimming removed 3 bases from V and 0 bases from J, with 6 bases in between. CDR1 is MDHEN, CDR2 SYDVKM, per germline. The CDR3 is 14 amino acids. Here the CDR3 DNA reads TGTGCCAGCAGTTTTGAGTATAGCAATCAGCCCCAGCATTTT. As protein: CASSFEYSNQPQHF.

This clonotype occurred a few times. The chain is built from TRBV7-8 and TRBJ2-5, with D unclear. In germline, CDR1 is SGHVS, CDR2 FQNEAQ. The length of the CDR3 is 10 residues. Trimming stripped 8 bases from V and 4 bases from J, with 5 bases between. Here the CDR3 DNA reads TGTGCCAGCGAAGGAGAGACCCAGTACTTC. Its protein product is CASEGETQYF.

The V call is TRBV29-1, the J call TRBJ1-2, with D unclear. Germline V lookup: CDR1 SQVTM, CDR2 ANQGSEA. This CDR3 comprises 17 residues. The V and J ends lost 4 bases and 2 bases respectively, with 23 bases between them. This CDR3 is CSVGAGLAASLNYGYTF. For the CDR3, the DNA is TGCAGCGTTGGTGCGGGCCTCGCAGCCTCATTAAACTATGGCTACACCTTC.

This clonotype was observed a handful of times. The rearrangement links TRBV20-1 to TRBJ1-3, with a weak D call TRBD1 (6 bases). Germline CDR1 is DFQATT and CDR2 is SNEGSKA (reference sequence). V shed 1 base and J shed 5 bases, with 12 bases lying between them. The CDR3 spans 14 residues. CDR3 in amino acids: CSARVPGARNTIYF. In DNA form, the CDR3 reads TGCAGTGCTAGAGTACCGGGGGCAAGAAACACCATATATTTT.

The CDR3 loop reads CASSLGVGGLDTQYF. The CDR3 DNA follows: TGTGCCAGCAGCTTAGGAGTGGGGGGGTTGGATACGCAGTATTTT. This chain uses TRBV7-6 with TRBJ2-3; 7 positions match TRBD2. The CDR3 covers 15 residues. CDR1 SGHVS and CDR2 FNYEAQ come from the germline V gene. After removal of 1 base from V and 6 bases from J, the junction contained 7 bases not matched to a gene.

The chain recombines TRBV5-1 with TRBJ1-5; no firm D call. The V gene's germline CDR1 is SGHRS and CDR2 YFSETQ. Trimming removed 0 bases at V and 5 bases at J, with 6 bases between. The length of the CDR3 is 13 residues. CDR3 residues: CASSLDPYQPQHF. The CDR3 nucleotides read TGCGCCAGCAGCTTGGACCCTTATCAGCCCCAGCATTTT. Together with reference TRBV5-1 and TRBJ1-5, the CDR3 gives the full variable domain: KAGVTQTPRYLIKTRGQQVTLSCSPISGHRSVSWYQQTPGQGLQFLFEYFSETQRNKGNFPGRFSGRQFSNSRSEMNVSTLELGDSALYLCASSLDPYQPQHFGDGTRLSIL.

V usage is TRBV19 and J usage is TRBJ1-5, with D possibly TRBD1 on 6 matching bases. The CDR3 extends over 15 amino acids. Trimming left V 5 bases short and J 1 base short, with 12 bases between. Germline CDR1 and CDR2: LNHDA and SQIVND (reference sequence). This CDR3 is CASSPRGGSNQPQHF. The DNA for the CDR3 is TGTGCCAGTAGTCCACGAGGGGGAAGCAATCAGCCCCAGCATTTT.

This chain links TRBV27 with TRBJ1-4, with TRBD1 identical over 7 bases. The V segment lost 8 bases and the J segment 4 bases; nucleotides outside the gene matches: 7. The CDR3 has 14 amino acids. CDR1 and CDR2 (germline): MNHEY, SMNVEV (reference sequence). This CDR3 is CASGGTAHNEKLFF. The CDR3 bases are TGTGCCAGCGGCGGGACAGCTCATAATGAAAAACTGTTTTTT.

This clonotype was detected a few times. This chain links TRBV4-2 with TRBJ1-1; no firm D call. The V and J ends lost 4 bases and 1 base respectively, with 13 bases between them. The CDR3 extends over 15 amino acids. Germline CDR1 LGHNA, CDR2 YNFKEQ. The CDR3 loop is CASSPTLDGNTEAFF. CDR3 nucleotides: TGTGCCAGCAGCCCAACTCTAGACGGGAACACTGAAGCTTTCTTT.

V is TRBV2 and J is TRBJ2-5; TRBD2 aligns across 9 bases. Trimming removed 5 bases from V and 4 bases from J; junction bases left unmatched: 8. Germline V gene data show CDR1 as SNHLY and CDR2 as FYNNEI. CDR3 length: 15 amino acids. CDR3 region: CASSPFSTSGETQYF. In DNA form, the CDR3 reads TGTGCCAGCAGTCCATTCTCGACTAGCGGAGAGACCCAGTACTTC.

This clonotype was observed a handful of times. The chain has TRBV15 and TRBJ2-7; D gene unclear. V was pared by 0 bases and J by 6 bases, with 9 bases between. Germline lookup yields CDR1 LNHNV and CDR2 YYDKDF (reference sequence). The CDR3 consists of 13 residues. In DNA form, the CDR3 reads TGTGCCACCAGCAGAGATTTAGGGTTCGAGCAGTACTTC. Protein sequence: CATSRDLGFEQYF.

J is TRBJ2-3 and V is TRBV5-1; TRBD2 aligns across 13 bases. The CDR3 is 18 residues long. The germline V gene encodes CDR1 SGHRS and CDR2 YFSETQ. V shed 4 bases, J shed 2 bases, and the junction held 10 bases outside the gene matches. Here the CDR3 DNA reads TGCGCCAGCAGCCCAGGACTAGCGGGGGAGCTCAACACAGATACGCAGTATTTT. Its protein product is CASSPGLAGELNTDTQYF.

The genes are TRBV7-9 and TRBJ2-2; 7 nucleotides match TRBD1. The germline V gene has CDR1 SEHNR and CDR2 FQNEAQ (reference sequence). CDR3 length equals 16 residues. V lost 4 bases to trimming and J lost 4 bases; unmatched junction nucleotides: 9. The CDR3 region has the DNA TGTGCCAGCAGCTCGGCATTAGGACAGGCCACCGGGGAGCTGTTTTTT. Translation gives CASSSALGQATGELFF.

This sequence joins TRBV12-3 or TRBV12-4 and TRBJ2-3; 8 nucleotides agree with TRBD2. CDR3 length equals 16 residues. The trim removed 2 bases at V and 4 bases at J, leaving 8 bases unmatched. The CDR3 DNA follows: TGTGCCAGCAGTTTATACGGGGGGGGAGTAGCAGATACGCAGTATTTT. This encodes CASSLYGGGVADTQYF.

V is TRBV7-9 and J is TRBJ2-5, with D possibly matching TRBD2 (5 bases). The CDR3 spans 16 residues. The V and J ends lost 0 bases and 2 bases respectively, with 13 bases between them. CDR1 and CDR2 (germline): SEHNR, FQNEAQ (reference sequence). CDR3 loop: CASSLARGSGQETQYF. The DNA for the CDR3 is TGTGCCAGCAGCTTAGCTAGAGGGAGTGGTCAAGAGACCCAGTACTTC.